The clone carrying this T cell receptor beta chain was detected only once. The PCR made use of 60 Vbeta and 13 Jbeta primers. The protocol was immunoSEQ multiplex PCR, while the TCRdb copy is restricted to in-frame clones and leaves out a portion. The data hold around 190,000 clones, with roughly 85% observed a single time. V shed 3 bases, J shed 3 bases, and the junction held 6 bases outside the gene matches. This CDR3 has 15 amino acids. Germline values: CDR1 MNHEY, CDR2 SMNVEV (reference sequence). The data were taken from a study of cytomegalovirus exposure and HLA in healthy donors. Study overall: Among some 400 genotyped donors, around 81% fell in the Caucasian-associated ancestry cluster.

The chain combines TRBV27 with TRBJ2-7; 9 bases map to TRBD2. The TCR was taken from a woman aged 25 to 39 in good health and CMV-seropositive. The sequenced material came from PBMCs. CDR3 nucleotide sequence: TGTGCCAGCAGTTTCTTAGCGGGAGAGAGCTACGAGCAGTACTTC. Translating gives CASSFLAGESYEQYF.